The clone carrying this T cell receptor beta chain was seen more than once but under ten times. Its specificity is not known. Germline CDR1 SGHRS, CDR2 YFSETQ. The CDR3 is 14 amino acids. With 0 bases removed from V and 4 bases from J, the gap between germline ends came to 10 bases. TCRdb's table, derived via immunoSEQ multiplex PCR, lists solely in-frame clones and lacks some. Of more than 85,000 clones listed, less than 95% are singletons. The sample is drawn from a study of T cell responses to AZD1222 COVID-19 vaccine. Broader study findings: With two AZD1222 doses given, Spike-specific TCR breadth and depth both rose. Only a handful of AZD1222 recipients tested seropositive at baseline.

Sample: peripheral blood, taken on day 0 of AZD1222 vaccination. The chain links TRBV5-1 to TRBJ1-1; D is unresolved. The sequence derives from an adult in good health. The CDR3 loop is CASSLGPYLTEAFF. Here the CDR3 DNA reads TGCGCCAGCAGCTTGGGACCCTACCTCACTGAAGCTTTCTTT.